This note documents a single TCR beta chain sequence. The antigen remains unidentified. The CDR3 has 14 amino acids. Between the trimmed V and J ends, which lost 5 bases and 3 bases, there was a span of 14 bases. CDR1 is MNHEY and CDR2 is SVGAGI in the germline V gene. Produced via immunoSEQ multiplex PCR; TCRdb's table is partial and in-frame only. The table records around 150,000 clones, 91% of them present only once. This specimen comes from a study of T cell responses to AZD1222 COVID-19 vaccine. Study results and caveats: Increased Spike-specific TCR breadth and depth were observed after two AZD1222 doses. Regions left unmutated in variants are reportedly the target of nearly half of spike-specific TCRs. Clonal diversity may have been underestimated, and the donors were mostly white British, with more females than males.

The clonotype originates from an adult who received the MenACWY meningococcal vaccine as a control. Sequenced here: peripheral blood, sampled 28 days after the second dose of the MenACWY control vaccine. The V call is TRBV6-5, the J call TRBJ2-7, with a possible D match to TRBD1 (6 bases). This CDR3 reads CASSPKTGNYEQYF. The CDR3 nucleotides read TGTGCCAGCAGTCCCAAGACAGGAAACTACGAGCAGTACTTC.